These T cell receptor beta chains were read from a single sample in a study of T cells in Graves' hyperthyroidism and ophthalmopathy. A single record per CDR3 protein comes from TCRdb applying MiXCR to the multiplex PCR reads. The repertoire holds 400,000 to 550,000 distinct CDR3 sequences, with roughly an eighth as singletons. The sample comprised blood. The receptor set was obtained from a woman under 30 with Graves' hyperthyroidism. The CDR3 runs from the conserved cysteine through the conserved F or W. D genes are given only for firm matches. A row's size may be missing; if present it is once, few, many or a size class.

j_call d_call v_call clone_size cdr3_nt cdr3_aa
TRBJ2-1 TRBD1 TRBV7-9 - TGTGCCAGCAGCCACGGGGGACAGGGGAAGAGGGAGCAGTTCTTC CASSHGGQGKREQFF
TRBJ2-7 TRBD2 TRBV6-1 many TGTGCCAGCAGGGGACTTAGCGGGAAGGGGGGTTACGAGCAGTACTTC CASRGLSGKGGYEQYF
TRBJ2-7 TRBD1 TRBV3-1 few TGTACCAGCAGCCGCCGGGACAGTTCCAATGAGCAGTACTTC CTSSRRDSSNEQYF
TRBJ2-3 TRBD2 TRBV6-2/TRBV6-3 - TGTGCCGGCAGTTTGGGGACTAGCGGGAGGAGAGCAGATACGCAGTATTTT CAGSLGTSGRRADTQYF
TRBJ2-1 TRBD2 TRBV12-3/TRBV12-4 many TGTGCCAGCAGTCAGGGACTAGCGTGGAATGAGCAGTTCTTC CASSQGLAWNEQFF
TRBJ1-2 - TRBV24-1 - TGTGCCACCAGTGACCCTACTCAGGCTAACTATGGCTACACCTTC CATSDPTQANYGYTF
TRBJ2-7 TRBD2 TRBV6-1 - TGTGCCAGCAGTGAAGCGCTGACTAGCGGTTCCTACGAGCAGTACTTC CASSEALTSGSYEQYF
TRBJ1-1 - TRBV20-1 few TGCAGTGCTAGAGCCCCGGGGGGGAGAGGGGACACTGAAGCTTTCTTT CSARAPGGRGDTEAFF
TRBJ2-1 TRBD2 TRBV30 many TGTGCCTGGAGGGGACTAGCGGAATACAATGAGCAGTTCTTC CAWRGLAEYNEQFF
TRBJ1-4 TRBD1 TRBV12-3/TRBV12-4 many TGTGCCAGCAGACCCGGGACAGGGGTAGAAAAACTGTTTTTT CASRPGTGVEKLFF
TRBJ2-5 - TRBV6-5 many TGTGCCAGCAGTTACGAAGGTGCAGGCGTGGGGATCCAGTACTTC CASSYEGAGVGIQYF
TRBJ2-2 TRBD2 TRBV2 few TGTGCCAGCAGTTTCCCCAGACTAGCGGGCAACACCGGGGAGCTGTTTTTT CASSFPRLAGNTGELFF
TRBJ1-1 - TRBV6-1 many TGTGCCAGCAGTGACAGGGGTTCGAACACTGAAGCTTTCTTT CASSDRGSNTEAFF
TRBJ2-1 - TRBV5-1 many TGCGCCAGCACCCCCGAGTGGGGCGCCTTTAACAATGAGCAGTTCTTC CASTPEWGAFNNEQFF
TRBJ2-7 - TRBV20-1 many TGCAGTGCTAGGCCCCGGGACACCCTTTGGGAGCAGTACTTC CSARPRDTLWEQYF
TRBJ2-2 - TRBV3-1 - TGTGCCAGCAGCCTCCCGGGGACTGCCGGGGAGCTGTTTTTT CASSLPGTAGELFF
TRBJ2-3 TRBD2 TRBV12-5 many TGTGCTAGTGGTACTGGGACTAGTGGCGATACGCAGTATTTT CASGTGTSGDTQYF
TRBJ2-4 TRBD2 TRBV13 - TGTGCCAGTTCGGGGGGAAGTGGGAACATTCAGTACTTC CASSGGSGNIQYF
TRBJ2-1 - TRBV29-1 many TGCAGCGTTGAAGGCGACCGCCGCTCCTACAATGAGCAGTTCTTC CSVEGDRRSYNEQFF
TRBJ1-2 TRBD1 TRBV20-1 many TGCAGTGCTAGAGATGGACAGGGGGCCGGCTACACCTTC CSARDGQGAGYTF
TRBJ2-1 - TRBV7-6 many TGTGCCAGCAGCTTAGTGGCAGGGTTGGATGAGCAGTTCTTC CASSLVAGLDEQFF
TRBJ2-7 TRBD1 TRBV7-9 many TGTGCCAGCAGCTTATCACGCCCGGGACAGGACGTCCGAAGGGCCTACGAGCAGTACTTC CASSLSRPGQDVRRAYEQYF
TRBJ1-1 - TRBV30 many TGTGCCTGTCCCGGGACCGAGTGGAACACTGAAGCTTTCTTT CACPGTEWNTEAFF
TRBJ1-6 - TRBV4-2 many TGTGCCAGCAGCCAAGTTATGGAGTTACGTAATTCACCCCTCCACTTT CASSQVMELRNSPLHF
TRBJ1-1 - TRBV20-1 few TGCAGTGCTAGACCACACGGGGGGAACACTGAAGCTTTCTTT CSARPHGGNTEAFF
TRBJ2-7 - TRBV28 many TGTGCCAGTACCTACGGGAGCTCGAACGAGCAGTACTTC CASTYGSSNEQYF
TRBJ2-1 - TRBV27 many TGTGCCAGCAGTTTATCGGCGGGGTTAAATGAGCAGTTCTTC CASSLSAGLNEQFF
TRBJ1-1 - TRBV30 many TGTGCCTGGAGGGAGTTCACTGAAGCTTTCTTT CAWREFTEAFF
TRBJ1-2 - TRBV12-3/TRBV12-4 - TGTGCCAGCAGCCAGGGGACAGGCTACACCTTC CASSQGTGYTF
TRBJ2-5 TRBD2 TRBV27 many TGTGCCAGCAGTTTAATGGGGCGGGAGGGCATGAGGCAAGAGACCCAGTACTTC CASSLMGREGMRQETQYF
TRBJ2-5 TRBD2 TRBV30 many TGTGCCTGGAGGCCGGGGGGGCCAGTGGAGACCCAGTACTTC CAWRPGGPVETQYF
TRBJ1-2 - TRBV5-4 few TGTGCCAGCAGCTTGGCAAACAGGATTCACTATGGCTACACCTTC CASSLANRIHYGYTF
TRBJ2-7 TRBD2 TRBV6-5 few TGTGCCAGCAGTTACTCGACTTCGGCTAGCGGGGGCTCCTACGAGCAGTACTTC CASSYSTSASGGSYEQYF
TRBJ2-3 TRBD2 TRBV5-1 many TGCGCCAGCAGCTTGGAAGGCCCCCTAGCGGGAGACACAGATACGCAGTATTTT CASSLEGPLAGDTDTQYF
TRBJ2-2 - TRBV19 many TGTGCCAGTAGTATGTACGAGGATATCGGGGAGCTGTTTTTT CASSMYEDIGELFF
TRBJ1-1 - TRBV28 many TGTGCCAGCAGTTCGGATTGGGGGACTGAAGCTTTCTTT CASSSDWGTEAFF
TRBJ2-1 - TRBV27 few TGTGCCAGCAGTACAACCCTGGGGGGGCCATTCAATGAGCAGTTCTTC CASSTTLGGPFNEQFF
TRBJ2-5 - TRBV12-3/TRBV12-4 many TGTGCCAGCAGCCGGGACGGTGGAGAGACCCAGTACTTC CASSRDGGETQYF
TRBJ1-2 TRBD1 TRBV18 many TGTGCCAGCTCACCACAAGGGACAGGGACTAACTATGGCTACACCTTC CASSPQGTGTNYGYTF
TRBJ2-1 - TRBV7-9 many TGTGCCAGCAGCTTCACCGACAATGAGCAGTTCTTC CASSFTDNEQFF
TRBJ2-2 - TRBV24-1 - TGTGCCACCAGTGATTGGCCAGCATCCACCGGGGAGCTGTTTTTT CATSDWPASTGELFF
TRBJ2-7 TRBD2 TRBV20-1 many TGCAGTGCTAGTGGCGGGAGGTTACGCTACGAGCAGTACTTC CSASGGRLRYEQYF
TRBJ2-7 - TRBV27 many TGTGCCAGCAGTTTAAATGGGCTCCAGGGCTACGAGCAGTACTTC CASSLNGLQGYEQYF
TRBJ1-6 TRBD1 TRBV5-6 - TGTGCCAGCAGCCTGGGACAGTTGTCCCCAAATTCACCCCTCCACTTT CASSLGQLSPNSPLHF
TRBJ1-1 - TRBV12-3/TRBV12-4 many TGTGCCAGCAGTCTGGGCCCAAACACTGAAGCTTTCTTT CASSLGPNTEAFF
TRBJ1-2 - TRBV3-1 many TGTGCCAGCAGCCAAGATCGGGGCAGAGCTAACTATGGCTACACCTTC CASSQDRGRANYGYTF
TRBJ2-2 - TRBV29-1 many TGCAGCGTTGGAGGGACCCTAGGAGGCACCGGGGAGCTGTTTTTT CSVGGTLGGTGELFF
TRBJ1-1 - TRBV6-2/TRBV6-3 few TGTGCCAGCATGAGGGGACCTCAAGCTTTCTTT CASMRGPQAFF